One sample yielded the 5 T cell receptor beta chains listed below, sequenced in a study of T cell responses to AZD1222 COVID-19 vaccine. Generated by immunoSEQ multiplex PCR, the TCRdb table keeps only in-frame clones and is missing some. The data contain under 70,000 clones, 75% to 85% of them singletons. Material: peripheral blood, obtained on day 0 of MenACWY control vaccination. All receptors come from an adult in good health.

V gene TRBV28 combines with J gene TRBJ2-7; 7 bases align to TRBD1. Germline-derived CDR1 and CDR2 are MDHEN and SYDVKM. Losses at the gene ends were 5 bases for V and 0 bases for J; bases not matched to a gene: 7. This CDR3 spans 15 amino acids. The CDR3 sequence: CASSTPRGISYEQYF. The DNA of the CDR3 is TGTGCCAGCAGTACCCCCAGGGGGATCTCCTACGAGCAGTACTTC.

The chain joins TRBV5-8 to TRBJ1-1; a possible D gene is TRBD1 (5 bases). V was trimmed by 4 bases and J by 4 bases, leaving 11 bases between them. CDR3 size: 13 residues. Per the germline V gene, CDR1 is SGHTS and CDR2 is YDEGEE. The CDR3: CASSLGTTTEAFF. The CDR3 DNA is TGTGCCAGCAGCCTAGGGACGACCACTGAAGCTTTCTTT.

The chain uses TRBV4-1 and TRBJ2-1; TRBD2 matches at 8 bases. With V trimmed by 4 bases and J by 3 bases, 8 bases remained unmatched. This CDR3 has 16 residues. Germline CDR1 MGHRA, CDR2 YSYEKL. This chain's CDR3 is CASSRLAGSNYNEQFF. The CDR3 DNA reads TGCGCCAGCAGCCGTTTAGCGGGAAGTAACTACAATGAGCAGTTCTTC.

The rearrangement joins TRBV6-2 or TRBV6-3 to TRBJ1-3; D is undetermined. Trimming removed 2 bases at V and 0 bases at J, with 8 bases between. Germline values: CDR1 MNHEY, CDR2 SVGEGT. The CDR3 length is 15 residues. The CDR3 bases are TGTGCCAGCAGTTACCGGCTCAGCTCTGGAAACACCATATATTTT. Encoded protein: CASSYRLSSGNTIYF.

This clone has a handful of counts. The chain couples TRBV6-5 to TRBJ2-7; 9 positions agree with TRBD1. This CDR3 region has 14 residues. Trimming at V came to 6 bases and at J to 3 bases, leaving 6 bases not matched to a gene. CDR1 and CDR2 from the germline V gene are MNHEY and SVGAGI. This CDR3 is CASRIQGAIYEQYF. The CDR3 nucleotides read TGTGCCAGCAGGATACAGGGGGCGATCTACGAGCAGTACTTC.